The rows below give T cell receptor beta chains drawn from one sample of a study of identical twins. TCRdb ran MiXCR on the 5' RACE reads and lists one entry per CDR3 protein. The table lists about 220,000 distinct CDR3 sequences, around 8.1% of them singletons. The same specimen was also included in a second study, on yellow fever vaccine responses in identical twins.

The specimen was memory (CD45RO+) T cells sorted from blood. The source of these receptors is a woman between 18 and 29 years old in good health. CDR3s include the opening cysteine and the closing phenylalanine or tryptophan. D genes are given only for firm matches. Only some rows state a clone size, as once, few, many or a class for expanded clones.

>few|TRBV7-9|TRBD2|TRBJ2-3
CASSLDQASGSTDTQYF
TGTGCCAGCAGCTTAGATCAGGCTAGCGGGAGTACAGATACGCAGTATTTT
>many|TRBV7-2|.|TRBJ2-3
CASSLVGLTDTQYF
TGTGCCAGCAGCTTAGTGGGCTTGACAGATACGCAGTATTTT
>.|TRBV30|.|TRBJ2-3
CAWRPITDTQYF
TGTGCCTGGAGACCCATTACAGATACGCAGTATTTT
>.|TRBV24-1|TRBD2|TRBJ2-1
CATSERAGVEFF
TGTGCCACCAGTGAACGAGCGGGAGTGGAGTTCTTC
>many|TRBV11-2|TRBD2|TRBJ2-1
CASSLAGLAGTEQFF
TGTGCCAGCAGCTTAGCAGGTTTAGCGGGGACTGAGCAGTTCTTC
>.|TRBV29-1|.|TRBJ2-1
CSVVRSPLNEQFF
TGCAGCGTTGTACGGTCACCGCTCAATGAGCAGTTCTTC
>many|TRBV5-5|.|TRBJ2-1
CASSLSPLRNNEQFF
TGTGCCAGCAGCTTGTCCCCATTAAGAAACAATGAGCAGTTCTTC
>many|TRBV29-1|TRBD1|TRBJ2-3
CSALGTVFSTDTQYF
TGCAGCGCACTCGGGACAGTCTTCAGCACAGATACGCAGTATTTT
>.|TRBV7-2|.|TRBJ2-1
CASSLNVNEQFF
TGTGCCAGCAGCTTAAACGTCAATGAGCAGTTCTTC
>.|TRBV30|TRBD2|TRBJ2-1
CAWSPPGLANEQFF
TGTGCCTGGAGCCCCCCCGGACTAGCGAATGAGCAGTTCTTC
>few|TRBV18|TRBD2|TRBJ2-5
CASSRLAGASYQETQYF
TGTGCCAGCTCACGACTAGCGGGGGCTAGTTACCAAGAGACCCAGTACTTC
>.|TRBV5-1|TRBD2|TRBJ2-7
CASSLAVAGAYEQYF
TGCGCCAGCAGCTTGGCAGTTGCGGGGGCCTACGAGCAGTACTTC
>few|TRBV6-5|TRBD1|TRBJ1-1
CASSSGQGGREAFF
TGTGCCAGCAGTTCGGGACAGGGAGGTAGGGAAGCTTTCTTT
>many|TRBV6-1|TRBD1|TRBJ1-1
CASSIDRGGTEAFF
TGTGCCAGCAGTATTGACAGGGGTGGGACTGAAGCTTTCTTT
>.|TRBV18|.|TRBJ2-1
CASSPTSHNEQFF
TGTGCCAGCTCACCGACTAGTCACAATGAGCAGTTCTTC
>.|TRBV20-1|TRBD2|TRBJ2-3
CSASSSGSIFGGTDTQYF
TGCAGTGCTAGTTCCAGCGGGAGTATATTTGGAGGGACAGATACGCAGTATTTT
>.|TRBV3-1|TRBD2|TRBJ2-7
CASSQVAGGAYEQYF
TGTGCCAGCAGCCAAGTAGCGGGGGGGGCCTACGAGCAGTACTTC
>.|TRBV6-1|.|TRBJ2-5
CASKPRGRETQYF
TGTGCCAGCAAACCACGGGGTAGAGAGACCCAGTACTTC
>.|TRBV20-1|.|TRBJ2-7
CSARDFERASSYEQYF
TGCAGTGCTAGAGATTTTGAGCGGGCGAGCTCCTACGAGCAGTACTTC
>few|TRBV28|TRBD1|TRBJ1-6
CASSRDSDSPLHF
TGTGCCAGCAGTCGGGACAGCGATTCACCCCTCCACTTT
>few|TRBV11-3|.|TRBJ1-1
CASSPRAGIDTEAFF
TGTGCCAGCAGCCCCCGAGCCGGCATAGACACTGAAGCTTTCTTT
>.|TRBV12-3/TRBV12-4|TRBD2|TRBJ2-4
CASSLGGLAPTVNIQYF
TGTGCCAGCAGTTTAGGGGGACTAGCACCCACGGTAAACATTCAGTACTTC
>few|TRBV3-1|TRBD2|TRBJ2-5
CASSQTSGEETQYF
TGTGCCAGCAGCCAGACTAGCGGGGAAGAGACCCAGTACTTC
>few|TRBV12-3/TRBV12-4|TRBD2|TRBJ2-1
CASSSRTSGRDEQFF
TGTGCCAGCAGTTCGAGGACTAGCGGGAGAGATGAGCAGTTCTTC
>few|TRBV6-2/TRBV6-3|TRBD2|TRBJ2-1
CASSYDESGGRNEQFF
TGTGCCAGCAGTTACGACGAGAGCGGCGGGAGGAATGAGCAGTTCTTC
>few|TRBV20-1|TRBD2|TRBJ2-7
CSAKIAGFEQYF
TGCAGTGCCAAGATAGCGGGATTCGAGCAGTACTTC
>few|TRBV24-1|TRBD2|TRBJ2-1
CATSDLGGGSLLGEQFF
TGTGCCACCAGTGACTTGGGCGGCGGGAGCTTGCTCGGTGAGCAGTTCTTC
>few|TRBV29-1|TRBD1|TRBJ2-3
CSVPGQSTDTQYF
TGCAGCGTCCCGGGACAGAGCACAGATACGCAGTATTTT
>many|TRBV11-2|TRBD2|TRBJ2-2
CASSTGTSGSNTGELFF
TGTGCCAGCAGCACAGGGACTAGCGGTTCGAACACCGGGGAGCTGTTTTTT
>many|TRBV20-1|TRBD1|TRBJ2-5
CSAKGQGAQQETQYF
TGCAGTGCTAAGGGACAGGGGGCTCAACAAGAGACCCAGTACTTC
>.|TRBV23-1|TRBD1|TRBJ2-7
CASRPDRDYEQYF
TGCGCCAGCAGACCAGACAGGGACTACGAGCAGTACTTC
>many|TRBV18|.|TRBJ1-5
CASSPGGGRPQHF
TGTGCCAGCTCACCAGGCGGGGGCCGACCCCAGCATTTT
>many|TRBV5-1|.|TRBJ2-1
CASSLEGSSSSYNEQFF
TGCGCCAGCAGCTTGGAAGGGTCCTCCAGCTCCTACAATGAGCAGTTCTTC
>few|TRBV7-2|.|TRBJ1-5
CASSLGSNNQPQHF
TGTGCCAGCAGCTTAGGGTCCAACAATCAGCCCCAGCATTTT
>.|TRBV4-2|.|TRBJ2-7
CASSPTVVWDEQYF
TGTGCCAGCAGCCCCACGGTCGTTTGGGACGAGCAGTACTTC
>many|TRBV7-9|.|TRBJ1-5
CASSPTGGPQHF
TGTGCCAGCAGCCCGACCGGGGGTCCCCAGCATTTT